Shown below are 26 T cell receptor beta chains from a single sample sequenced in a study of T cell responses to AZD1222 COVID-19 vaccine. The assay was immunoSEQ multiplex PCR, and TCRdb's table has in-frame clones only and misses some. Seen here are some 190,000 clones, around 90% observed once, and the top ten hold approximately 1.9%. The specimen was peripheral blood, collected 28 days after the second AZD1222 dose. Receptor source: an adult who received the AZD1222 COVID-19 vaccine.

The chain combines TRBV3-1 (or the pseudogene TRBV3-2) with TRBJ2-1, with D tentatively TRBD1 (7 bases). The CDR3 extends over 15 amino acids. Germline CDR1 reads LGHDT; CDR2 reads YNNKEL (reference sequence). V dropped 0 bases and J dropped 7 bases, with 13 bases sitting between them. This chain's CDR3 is CASSQEEGAKNEQFF. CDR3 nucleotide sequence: TGTGCCAGCAGCCAAGAGGAGGGGGCGAAAAATGAGCAGTTCTTC.

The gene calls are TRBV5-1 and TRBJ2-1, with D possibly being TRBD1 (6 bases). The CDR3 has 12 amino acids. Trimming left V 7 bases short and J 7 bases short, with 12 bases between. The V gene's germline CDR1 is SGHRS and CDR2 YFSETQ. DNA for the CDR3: TGCGCCAGCTCTAGGGGGAAGAATGAGCAGTTCTTC. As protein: CASSRGKNEQFF.

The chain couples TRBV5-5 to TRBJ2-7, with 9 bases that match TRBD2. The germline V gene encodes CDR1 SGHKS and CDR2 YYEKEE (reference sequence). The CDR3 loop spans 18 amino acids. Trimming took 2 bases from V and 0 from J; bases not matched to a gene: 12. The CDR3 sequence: CASSFARSFSGSSYEQYF. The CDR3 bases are TGTGCCAGCAGCTTCGCCCGATCTTTTAGCGGGAGCTCCTACGAGCAGTACTTC.

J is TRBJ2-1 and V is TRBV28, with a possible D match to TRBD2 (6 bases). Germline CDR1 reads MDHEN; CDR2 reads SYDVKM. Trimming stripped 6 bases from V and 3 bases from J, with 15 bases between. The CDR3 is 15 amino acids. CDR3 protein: CASSTSNLVYNEQFF. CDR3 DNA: TGTGCCAGCAGCACTAGCAATTTGGTCTACAATGAGCAGTTCTTC.

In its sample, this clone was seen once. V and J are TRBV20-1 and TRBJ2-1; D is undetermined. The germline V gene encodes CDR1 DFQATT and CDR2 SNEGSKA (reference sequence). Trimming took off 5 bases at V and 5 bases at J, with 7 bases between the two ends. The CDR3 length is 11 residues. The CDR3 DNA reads TGCAGTGCTGGACCGGACAATGAGCAGTTCTTC. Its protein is CSAGPDNEQFF.

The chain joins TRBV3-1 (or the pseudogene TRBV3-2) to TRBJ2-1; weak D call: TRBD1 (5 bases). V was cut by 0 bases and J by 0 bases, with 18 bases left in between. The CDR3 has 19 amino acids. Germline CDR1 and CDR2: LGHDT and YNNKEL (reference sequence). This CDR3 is CASSQDSRARQSSYNEQFF. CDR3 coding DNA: TGTGCCAGCAGCCAAGATTCCAGGGCTAGACAAAGCTCCTACAATGAGCAGTTCTTC.

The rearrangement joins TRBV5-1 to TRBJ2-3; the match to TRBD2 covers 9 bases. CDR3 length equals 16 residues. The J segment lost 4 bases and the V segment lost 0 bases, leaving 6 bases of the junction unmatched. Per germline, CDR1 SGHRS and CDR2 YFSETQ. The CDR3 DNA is TGCGCCAGCAGCTTGGAGGGCGGGAGGGTCCCAGATACGCAGTATTTT. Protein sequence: CASSLEGGRVPDTQYF.

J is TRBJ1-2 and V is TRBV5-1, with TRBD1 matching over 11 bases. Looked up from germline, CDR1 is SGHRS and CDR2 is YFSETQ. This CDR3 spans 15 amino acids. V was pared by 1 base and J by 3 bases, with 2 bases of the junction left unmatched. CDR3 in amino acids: CASSLMGQGDYGYTF. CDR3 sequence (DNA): TGCGCCAGCAGCTTGATGGGACAGGGGGACTATGGCTACACCTTC.

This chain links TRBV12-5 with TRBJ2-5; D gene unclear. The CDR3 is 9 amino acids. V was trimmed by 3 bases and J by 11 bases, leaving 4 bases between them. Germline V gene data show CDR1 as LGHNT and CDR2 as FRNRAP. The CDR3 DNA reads TGTGCTAGTGGTTTAGGTCAGTACTTC. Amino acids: CASGLGQYF.

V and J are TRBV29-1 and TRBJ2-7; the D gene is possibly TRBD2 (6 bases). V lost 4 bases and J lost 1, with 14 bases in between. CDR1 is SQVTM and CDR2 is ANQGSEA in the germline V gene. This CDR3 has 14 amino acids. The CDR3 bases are TGCAGCGTTGGAAATTTGCGGGGTTCCTACGAGCAGTACTTC. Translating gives CSVGNLRGSYEQYF.

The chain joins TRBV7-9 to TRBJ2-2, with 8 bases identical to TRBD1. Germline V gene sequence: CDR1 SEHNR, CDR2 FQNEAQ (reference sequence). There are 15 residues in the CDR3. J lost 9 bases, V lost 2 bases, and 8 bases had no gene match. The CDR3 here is CASSLSTGELRELFF. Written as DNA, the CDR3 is TGTGCCAGCAGCTTATCGACAGGGGAGCTCCGGGAGCTGTTTTTT.

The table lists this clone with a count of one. The CDR3 protein is CASSDSGARNGYTF. DNA for the CDR3: TGTGCCAGCAGTGATTCGGGGGCGAGGAATGGCTACACCTTC. The chain combines TRBV2 with TRBJ1-2; TRBD1 might be the D (6 bases). With 3 bases removed from V and 6 bases from J, the gap between germline ends came to 14 bases. Germline lookup yields CDR1 SNHLY and CDR2 FYNNEI. The CDR3 runs to 14 residues. The variable domain in full, completed from reference TRBV2 and TRBJ1-2, reads EPEVTQTPSHQVTQMGQEVILRCVPISNHLYFYWYRQILGQKVEFLVSFYNNEISEKSEIFDDQFSVERPDGSNFTLKIRSTKLEDSAMYFCASSDSGARNGYTFGSGTRLTVV.

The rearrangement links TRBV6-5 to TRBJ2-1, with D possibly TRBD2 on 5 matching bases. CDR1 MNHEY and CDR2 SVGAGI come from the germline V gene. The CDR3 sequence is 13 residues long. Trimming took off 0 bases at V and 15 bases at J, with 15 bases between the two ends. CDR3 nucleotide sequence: TGTGCCAGCAGTTACTCGGGCGGTCTAGCAAGGTTCTTC. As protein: CASSYSGGLARFF.

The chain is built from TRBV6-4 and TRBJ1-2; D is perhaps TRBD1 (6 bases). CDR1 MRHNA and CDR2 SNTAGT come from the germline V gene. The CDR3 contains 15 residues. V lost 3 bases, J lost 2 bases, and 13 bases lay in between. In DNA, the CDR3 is TGTGCCAGCAGTGAAGGTCCAGGGGCCAACTATGGCTACACCTTC. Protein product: CASSEGPGANYGYTF.

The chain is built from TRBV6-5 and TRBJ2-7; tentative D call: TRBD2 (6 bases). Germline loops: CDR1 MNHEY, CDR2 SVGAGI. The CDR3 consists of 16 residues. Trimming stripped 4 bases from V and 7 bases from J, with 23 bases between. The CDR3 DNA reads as TGTGCCAGCAGTTCTAGGTGGGTAGCGGCAACGTGGGAGCAGTACTTC. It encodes CASSSRWVAATWEQYF.

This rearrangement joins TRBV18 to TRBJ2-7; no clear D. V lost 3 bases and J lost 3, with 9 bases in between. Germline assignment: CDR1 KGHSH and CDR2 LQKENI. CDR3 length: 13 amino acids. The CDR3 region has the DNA TGTGCCAGCTCACCCTCTAGGAACTACGAGCAGTACTTC. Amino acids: CASSPSRNYEQYF.

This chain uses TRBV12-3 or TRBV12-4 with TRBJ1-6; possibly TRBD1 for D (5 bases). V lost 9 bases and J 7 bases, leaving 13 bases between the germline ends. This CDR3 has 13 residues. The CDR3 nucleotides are TGTGCCAGTAGTGCAGGGTTCAATTCACCCCTCCACTTT. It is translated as CASSAGFNSPLHF.

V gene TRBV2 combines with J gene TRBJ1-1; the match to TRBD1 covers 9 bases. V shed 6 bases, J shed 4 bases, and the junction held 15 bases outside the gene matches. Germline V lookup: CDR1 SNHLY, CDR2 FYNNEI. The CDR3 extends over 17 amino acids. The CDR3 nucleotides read TGTGCCAGCAGGGAGATACACAGGGGGCTTAAGGGCACTGAAGCTTTCTTT. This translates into CASREIHRGLKGTEAFF.

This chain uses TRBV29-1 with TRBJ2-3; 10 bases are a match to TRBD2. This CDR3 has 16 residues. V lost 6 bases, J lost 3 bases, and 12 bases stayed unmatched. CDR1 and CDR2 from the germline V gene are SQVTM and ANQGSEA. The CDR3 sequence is CSVASSASGRTDTQYF. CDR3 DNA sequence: TGCAGCGTAGCATCGTCGGCTAGCGGGAGAACAGATACGCAGTATTTT.

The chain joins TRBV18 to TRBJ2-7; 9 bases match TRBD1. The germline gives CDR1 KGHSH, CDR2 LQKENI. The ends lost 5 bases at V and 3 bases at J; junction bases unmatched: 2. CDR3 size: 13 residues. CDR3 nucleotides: TGTGCCAGCTCAACGGGACAGGGCTACGAGCAGTACTTC. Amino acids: CASSTGQGYEQYF.

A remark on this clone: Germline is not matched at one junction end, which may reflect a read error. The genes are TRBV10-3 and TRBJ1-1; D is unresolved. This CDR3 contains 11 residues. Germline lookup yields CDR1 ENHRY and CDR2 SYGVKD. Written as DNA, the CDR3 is TGTGCCGTCAGGAGAGAAACTGAAGCTTTCTTT. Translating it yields CAVRRETEAFF.

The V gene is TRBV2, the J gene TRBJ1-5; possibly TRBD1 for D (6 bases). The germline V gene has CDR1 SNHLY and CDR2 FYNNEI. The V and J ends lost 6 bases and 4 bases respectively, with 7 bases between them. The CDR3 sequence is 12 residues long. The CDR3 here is CASRGTNQPQHF. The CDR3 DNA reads TGTGCCAGCAGAGGGACAAATCAGCCCCAGCATTTT.

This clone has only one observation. CDR3 protein: CASSPPGQLSYEQYF. The CDR3 DNA follows: TGTGCCAGCTCACCACCGGGACAGCTCTCCTACGAGCAGTACTTC. V is TRBV18 and J is TRBJ2-7, with 7 positions matching TRBD1. Trimming took 0 bases from V and 0 from J; bases not matched to a gene: 2. The CDR3 length is 15 residues. Germline V gene lookup returns CDR1 KGHSH and CDR2 LQKENI.

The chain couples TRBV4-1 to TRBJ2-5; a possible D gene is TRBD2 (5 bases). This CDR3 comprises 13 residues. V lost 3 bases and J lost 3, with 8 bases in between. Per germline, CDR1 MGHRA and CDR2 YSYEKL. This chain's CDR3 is CASSQPGKETQYF. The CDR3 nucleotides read TGCGCCAGCAGCCAGCCCGGGAAAGAGACCCAGTACTTC.

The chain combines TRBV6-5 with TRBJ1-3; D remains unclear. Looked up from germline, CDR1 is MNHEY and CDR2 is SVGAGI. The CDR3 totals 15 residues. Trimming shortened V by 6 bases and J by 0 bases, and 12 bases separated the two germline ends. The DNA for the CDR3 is TGTGCCAGCAGCGATCCCCAGATCTCTGGAAACACCATATATTTT. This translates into CASSDPQISGNTIYF.

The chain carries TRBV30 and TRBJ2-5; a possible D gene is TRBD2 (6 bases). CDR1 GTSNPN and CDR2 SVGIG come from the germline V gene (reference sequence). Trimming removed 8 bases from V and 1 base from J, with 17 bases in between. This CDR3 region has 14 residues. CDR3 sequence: CAQTGTGLQETQYF. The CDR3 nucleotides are TGTGCCCAAACCGGGACTGGACTCCAAGAGACCCAGTACTTC. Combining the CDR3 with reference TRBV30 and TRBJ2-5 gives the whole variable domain SQTIHQWPATLVQPVGSPLSLECTVEGTSNPNLYWYRQAAGRGLQLLFYSVGIGQISSEVPQNLSASRPQDRQFILSSKKLLLSDSGFYLCAQTGTGLQETQYFGPGTRLLVL.